Presented here are 19 T cell receptor beta chains from one specimen sequenced in a study of T cell changes during pregnancy in multiple sclerosis. This table comes from immunoSEQ multiplex PCR, and its TCRdb copy is limited to in-frame clones, with some not included. The table has 57,000 or so clones, around 93% seen once. The sequences come from peripheral blood, collected after pregnancy. These receptors originate from a female donor in good health, enrolled as a control in a pregnancy study.

The CDR3, as DNA: TGTGCCAGCAAGGGACAGGGGGACACTGAAGCTTTCTTT. Residues: CASKGQGDTEAFF. The chain carries TRBV25-1 and TRBJ1-1, with 11 positions matching TRBD1. The CDR3 length is 13 residues. The germline CDR1 and CDR2 sequences are MGHDK and SYGVNS. V shed 7 bases and J 3 bases; nucleotides not matched to a gene: 1.

This sequence joins TRBV18 and TRBJ1-1; 7 bases fit TRBD1. V trimming: 8 bases; J trimming: 5 bases; junction bases outside the gene matches: 11. Germline CDR1 and CDR2: KGHSH and LQKENI. The CDR3 sequence is 14 residues long. The CDR3 region has the DNA TGTGCCAGCGCGCAGGGGGTCTCATCGACTGAAGCTTTCTTT. Encoded protein: CASAQGVSSTEAFF.

A single count supports this clone. The CDR3, as DNA: TGTGCCAGCAGTTTGACAGGGACTGTCTTCTACGAGCAGTACTTC. It yields the protein CASSLTGTVFYEQYF. The chain joins TRBV7-8 to TRBJ2-7; possible D gene TRBD1, 7 bases. The V end was cut by 6 bases, the J end by 3 bases, with 18 bases between. Germline V gives CDR1 SGHVS, CDR2 FQNEAQ. CDR3 size: 15 residues.

The chain joins TRBV9 to TRBJ2-7, with D possibly being TRBD1 (6 bases). This CDR3 contains 13 residues. The germline V and J ends were trimmed by 4 bases and 4 bases, with 12 bases remaining between them. Germline loops: CDR1 SGDLS, CDR2 YYNGEE. DNA of the CDR3: TGTGCCAGCAGCACCAGGGGTGGGTACGAGCAGTACTTC. Its translation: CASSTRGGYEQYF.

V is TRBV18 and J is TRBJ1-4; D is unresolved. The CDR3 has 13 residues. The V and J ends lost 4 bases and 5 bases respectively, with 8 bases between them. Germline CDR1 reads KGHSH; CDR2 reads LQKENI. The CDR3 DNA reads TGTGCCAGCTCACGCGGGAAAAATGAAAAACTGTTTTTT. Translating gives CASSRGKNEKLFF.

This chain joins TRBV6-7 and TRBJ2-2, with 7 bases lining up with TRBD2. TRBV6-7 is reported as an ORF; its role is uncertain. V was clipped by 2 bases and J by 0 bases; unmatched bases: 18. CDR3 length: 21 amino acids. The DNA of the CDR3 is TGTGCCAGCAGTTACGACCCGATCATCATACCGGGACTAACGAACACCGGGGAGCTGTTTTTT. Its protein product is CASSYDPIIIPGLTNTGELFF.

This clone was recorded a few times. The V gene is TRBV28, the J gene TRBJ1-1; the D is unclear. This CDR3 spans 11 amino acids. V was pared by 3 bases and J by 4 bases, with 3 bases between. Germline CDR1 reads MDHEN; CDR2 reads SYDVKM. The CDR3 nucleotides are TGTGCCAGCAGTTTGAGCACTGAAGCTTTCTTT. Translation gives CASSLSTEAFF. The complete variable domain, with remaining parts taken from reference TRBV28 and TRBJ1-1, reads DVKVTQSSRYLVKRTGEKVFLECVQDMDHENMFWYRQDPGLGLRLIYFSYDVKMKEKGDIPEGYSVSREKKERFSLILESASTNQTSMYLCASSLSTEAFFGQGTRLTVV.

This clone was detected once. The chain has TRBV19 and TRBJ2-1; D is perhaps TRBD1 (6 bases). V lost 8 bases to trimming and J lost 7 bases, with 18 bases between them. Germline V gene data show CDR1 as LNHDA and CDR2 as SQIVND (reference sequence). The CDR3 runs to 14 residues. In nucleotides, the CDR3 is TGTGCCAGTCGGTGGGGGCCGGTAGGGAATGAGCAGTTCTTC. Translated: CASRWGPVGNEQFF.

The chain combines TRBV4-2 with TRBJ1-2; tentative D call: TRBD1 (6 bases). This CDR3 region has 12 residues. V lost 6 bases to trimming and J lost 8 bases, with 13 bases between them. CDR1 is LGHNA and CDR2 is YNFKEQ in the germline V gene. CDR3 sequence (DNA): TGTGCCAGCAGGATGGGGGCTGGCGGCTACACCTTC. Translated, it gives CASRMGAGGYTF.

The chain links TRBV10-3 to TRBJ1-1; perhaps TRBD1 as D (5 bases). The CDR3 is 14 amino acids. Trimming shortened V by 6 bases and J by 0 bases, and 11 bases separated the two germline ends. Germline V lookup: CDR1 ENHRY, CDR2 SYGVKD. The CDR3 DNA reads TGTGCCATCAGCTCACAGGCCATGAACACTGAAGCTTTCTTT. It is translated as CAISSQAMNTEAFF.

The V gene is TRBV4-3, the J gene TRBJ2-1; 8 bases align to TRBD2. Germline V gene data show CDR1 as LGHNA and CDR2 as YSLEER. The trim removed 1 base at V and 8 bases at J, leaving 10 bases unmatched. The CDR3 is 16 residues long. In DNA, the CDR3 is TGCGCCAGCAGCCAAGCTAGCGGGCCCCATGGGGATGAGCAGTTCTTC. This translates into CASSQASGPHGDEQFF.

V usage is TRBV19 and J usage is TRBJ2-7, with D tentatively TRBD1 (6 bases). CDR1 is LNHDA and CDR2 is SQIVND in the germline V gene (reference sequence). The V end was cut by 3 bases, the J end by 2 bases, with 11 bases between. The CDR3 is 14 amino acids. The CDR3 bases are TGTGCCAGTAGTATGAAGGACAGTCCCTACGAGCAGTACTTC. Protein: CASSMKDSPYEQYF.

This CDR3 reads CASSWDWSRTDTQYF. DNA for the CDR3: TGTGCCAGCAGTTGGGACTGGAGTCGAACAGATACGCAGTATTTT. The chain carries TRBV27 and TRBJ2-3; D perhaps matches TRBD2 (6 bases). The CDR3 has 15 amino acids. In germline, CDR1 is MNHEY, CDR2 SMNVEV (reference sequence). Trimming cost V 4 bases and J 3 bases, with 14 bases left between them.

This clone was counted a few times. The chain uses TRBV9 and TRBJ1-1; 9 nucleotides align to TRBD1. Germline values: CDR1 SGDLS, CDR2 YYNGEE. This CDR3 region has 15 residues. V shed 5 bases, J shed 5 bases, and the junction held 10 bases outside the gene matches. CDR3 in amino acids: CASSGTDRGGTEAFF. In DNA, the CDR3 is TGTGCCAGCAGTGGGACGGACAGGGGTGGGACTGAAGCTTTCTTT. The complete variable domain, with remaining parts taken from reference TRBV9 and TRBJ1-1, reads DSGVTQTPKHLITATGQRVTLRCSPRSGDLSVYWYQQSLDQGLQFLIQYYNGEERAKGNILERFSAQQFPDLHSELNLSSLELGDSALYFCASSGTDRGGTEAFFGQGTRLTVV.

The gene calls are TRBV7-8 and TRBJ1-4; TRBD1 agrees at 7 bases. V lost 5 bases to trimming and J lost 8 bases; unmatched junction nucleotides: 8. The CDR3 covers 14 residues. Germline V gives CDR1 SGHVS, CDR2 FQNEAQ. DNA of the CDR3: TGTGCCAGCAGCCATAGACAGGGATGGGAAAAACTGTTTTTT. It yields the protein CASSHRQGWEKLFF.

This chain uses TRBV4-2 with TRBJ2-1; 11 bases are a match to TRBD1. CDR1 and CDR2 from the germline V gene are LGHNA and YNFKEQ. V lost 0 bases, J lost 6 bases, and 4 bases stayed unmatched. This CDR3 spans 16 amino acids. The CDR3 loop reads CASSQDPGTGGNEQFF. In nucleotides, the CDR3 is TGTGCCAGCAGCCAAGATCCTGGGACAGGGGGCAATGAGCAGTTCTTC.

The chain couples TRBV19 to TRBJ1-5; D might be TRBD1 (6 bases). The germline gives CDR1 LNHDA, CDR2 SQIVND (reference sequence). The CDR3 is 16 amino acids. V was clipped by 7 bases and J by 2 bases, with 18 bases between them. CDR3 sequence (DNA): TGTGCCAGTAAGTGGCAAGCGGCAGGGGGCAATCAGCCCCAGCATTTT. Its protein product is CASKWQAAGGNQPQHF.

The rearrangement joins TRBV7-2 to TRBJ2-7, with unresolved D. In germline, CDR1 is SGHTA, CDR2 FQGNSA. The length of the CDR3 is 12 residues. The germline V and J ends were trimmed by 5 bases and 6 bases, with 11 bases remaining between them. CDR3 residues: CASSQWSGEQYF. For the CDR3, the DNA is TGTGCCAGCAGCCAATGGTCGGGCGAGCAGTACTTC.

The V gene is TRBV7-2, the J gene TRBJ2-3; TRBD1 matches 7 bases. Germline V gene sequence: CDR1 SGHTA, CDR2 FQGNSA. CDR3 length: 15 residues. V dropped 7 bases and J dropped 4; count of bases not matched to a gene: 11. CDR3 DNA sequence: TGTGCCAGCACCCGGACAGGCTCACGTGCAGATACGCAGTATTTT. Translation: CASTRTGSRADTQYF.